Shown below are 20 T cell receptor beta chains from a single sample sequenced in a study of T-cell memory formation after mild COVID-19 (TCRdb year 2021). The library was built by means of 5' RACE. The sequencer listed for this sample is Illumina NovaSeq 6000. TCRdb's own reprocessing of the public reads used fastp at Q25 and MiXCR and kept productive beta chains. Rows matching on CDR3 protein sequence are summarized as one entry with the most common DNA and genes. The sample contains about 340,000 distinct CDR3 sequences, approximately 14% of them found a single time. The ten top clones hold under 25% of the sample. The specimen was PBMCs or a T cell subset sorted from them (not recorded which). These receptors came from a man younger than 35 who had mild COVID-19 (a few samples of this study predate the infection). The sample titles of this study are shuffled in the database, so cell type and time point are left out; the donor was told from shared clones.

This chain connects TRBV30 to TRBJ1-3; possible D gene TRBD1, 6 bases. The CDR3 runs to 13 residues. Trimming took off 5 bases at V and 3 bases at J, with 11 bases between the two ends. Germline CDR1 reads GTSNPN; CDR2 reads SVGIG (reference sequence). CDR3 sequence: CAWGQLHGNTIYF. DNA for the CDR3: TGTGCCTGGGGACAGTTACATGGAAACACCATATATTTT.

This clonotype was observed a few times. The chain couples TRBV7-9 to TRBJ1-1; D uncertain. Looked up from germline, CDR1 is SEHNR and CDR2 is FQNEAQ (reference sequence). The CDR3 runs to 14 residues. Trimming removed 2 bases at V and 1 base at J, with 8 bases between. The CDR3 here is CASSLSYSNTEAFF. CDR3 DNA sequence: TGTGCCAGCAGCTTAAGTTATTCGAACACTGAAGCTTTCTTT.

J is TRBJ2-5 and V is TRBV10-3, with 10 bases identical to TRBD1. The length of the CDR3 is 14 residues. In germline, CDR1 is ENHRY, CDR2 SYGVKD. V dropped 4 bases and J dropped 1; count of bases not matched to a gene: 0. The CDR3 DNA follows: TGTGCCATCAGTGGGACAGGGGGCCAAGAGACCCAGTACTTC. It codes for CAISGTGGQETQYF.

The rearrangement links TRBV4-3 to TRBJ1-1; D is unresolved. V gave up 4 bases and J gave up 2 bases, with 14 bases separating them. CDR3 length: 15 amino acids. Per germline, CDR1 LGHNA and CDR2 YSLEER. CDR3 in DNA: TGCGCCAGCAGCCCGCGAGTAACAGCTAACACTGAAGCTTTCTTT. This codes for CASSPRVTANTEAFF.

Only a few counts were recorded for this clonotype. The genes are TRBV5-1 and TRBJ1-1, with a weak D call TRBD1 (5 bases). Trimming left V 4 bases short and J 1 base short, with 17 bases between. The CDR3 has 16 residues. Germline assignment: CDR1 SGHRS and CDR2 YFSETQ. The CDR3 loop is CASSTISTGSNTEAFF. The CDR3 DNA is TGCGCCAGCAGCACCATCAGTACAGGATCGAACACTGAAGCTTTCTTT.

The genes are TRBV28 and TRBJ2-7; weak D call: TRBD2 (5 bases). The length of the CDR3 is 12 residues. V lost 6 bases, J lost 6 bases, and 12 bases lay in between. CDR1 is MDHEN, CDR2 SYDVKM, per germline. CDR3 in DNA: TGTGCCAGCAGCGTAGTTGAGGGCGAGCAGTACGTC. It encodes CASSVVEGEQYV.

This clonotype was observed many times. This sequence joins TRBV5-1 and TRBJ2-5; D tentatively fits TRBD1 or TRBD2 (6 bases each). CDR3 length: 15 residues. Germline CDR1 and CDR2: SGHRS and YFSETQ. V gave up 4 bases and J gave up 2 bases, with 15 bases separating them. CDR3 DNA: TGCGCCAGCAGCCGTCCGGGGGCCTCGCAAGAGACCCAGTACTTC. Amino acid sequence: CASSRPGASQETQYF. The whole variable domain, remainder taken from reference TRBV5-1 and TRBJ2-5, is KAGVTQTPRYLIKTRGQQVTLSCSPISGHRSVSWYQQTPGQGLQFLFEYFSETQRNKGNFPGRFSGRQFSNSRSEMNVSTLELGDSALYLCASSRPGASQETQYFGPGTRLLVL.

The table lists this clonotype with many counts. The chain carries TRBV11-1 and TRBJ2-5; the match to TRBD1 covers 8 bases. The CDR3 covers 14 residues. CDR1 is SGHAT, CDR2 FQDESV, per germline (reference sequence). Trimming at V came to 5 bases and at J to 1 base, leaving 3 bases not matched to a gene. CDR3 residues: CASSPQGAQETQYF. CDR3 bases: TGTGCCAGCAGCCCGCAGGGGGCCCAAGAGACCCAGTACTTC. Full variable domain (missing parts from reference TRBV11-1 and TRBJ2-5): EAEVAQSPRYKITEKSQAVAFWCDPISGHATLYWYRQILGQGPELLVQFQDESVVDDSQLPKDRFSAERLKGVDSTLKIQPAELGDSAMYLCASSPQGAQETQYFGPGTRLLVL.

This clonotype was seen a handful of times. This chain connects TRBV6-5 to TRBJ2-7, with TRBD1 matching over 7 bases. The CDR3 contains 14 residues. V was pared by 4 bases and J by 1 base, with 4 bases of the junction left unmatched. Germline lookup yields CDR1 MNHEY and CDR2 SVGAGI. In DNA form, the CDR3 reads TGTGCCAGCAGTTTCGGGACAGAGTCCTACGAGCAGTACTTC. It encodes CASSFGTESYEQYF.

This clonotype was counted a few times. The chain employs TRBV11-3 and TRBJ1-1; no clear D gene. The CDR3 spans 13 residues. Trimming removed 5 bases at V and 1 base at J, with 8 bases between. Germline CDR1 is SGHNT and CDR2 is YENEEA. The chain's CDR3 is CASSPNTNTEAFF. CDR3 nucleotides: TGTGCCAGCAGCCCAAACACGAACACTGAAGCTTTCTTT.

The J gene is TRBJ1-2, the V gene TRBV7-8; D is possibly TRBD1 (5 bases). Germline CDR1 SGHVS, CDR2 FQNEAQ. V was shortened by 3 bases and J by 2 bases, with 13 bases between the two germline ends. The CDR3 has 15 residues. This CDR3 is CASSFDRVGNYGYTF. The CDR3 coding sequence is TGTGCCAGCAGCTTTGACAGAGTCGGAAACTATGGCTACACCTTC.

Ten or more counts support this clonotype. The chain recombines TRBV5-5 with TRBJ1-5; D is undetermined. The CDR3 loop spans 16 amino acids. Germline V gene data show CDR1 as SGHKS and CDR2 as YYEKEE (reference sequence). V was shortened by 1 base and J by 7 bases, with 18 bases between the two germline ends. In DNA form, the CDR3 reads TGTGCCAGCAGCTTGATTGTGGCAGCTCGAGGGCAGCCCCAGCATTTT. It translates to CASSLIVAARGQPQHF. Using reference TRBV5-5 and TRBJ1-5 for the parts outside the CDR3, the full variable domain is DAGVTQSPTHLIKTRGQQVTLRCSPISGHKSVSWYQQVLGQGPQFIFQYYEKEERGRGNFPDRFSARQFPNYSSELNVNALLLGDSALYLCASSLIVAARGQPQHFGDGTRLSIL.

The table lists this clonotype with a few counts. This chain joins TRBV3-1 and TRBJ2-1, with 7 nucleotides matching TRBD2. The germline gives CDR1 LGHDT, CDR2 YNNKEL (reference sequence). This CDR3 contains 15 residues. The V gene end was trimmed by 2 bases and the J gene end by 5 bases; junction bases not matched to a gene: 6. The CDR3 sequence is CASSQLGTTHNEQFF. The DNA of the CDR3 is TGTGCCAGCAGCCAACTCGGGACTACCCACAATGAGCAGTTCTTC.

DNA of the CDR3: TGTGCCACCAGTGATTCCGGGGGAGGCACCTTC. This gives the protein CATSDSGGGTF. The rearrangement uses TRBV24-1 and TRBJ1-2; tentative D call: TRBD1 (5 bases). CDR3 length: 11 amino acids. V was pared by 2 bases and J by 13 bases, with 10 bases between. The germline gives CDR1 KGHDR, CDR2 SFDVKD.

The gene calls are TRBV10-2 and TRBJ2-1; maybe TRBD2 (6 bases). The CDR3 is 16 residues long. Trimming took 2 bases from V and 4 from J, leaving 15 bases between them. The germline V gene has CDR1 WSHSY and CDR2 SAAADI. Here the CDR3 reads CASSELTSGLYNEQFF. The CDR3 bases are TGCGCCAGCAGTGAGCTGACTAGTGGCCTTTACAATGAGCAGTTCTTC.

V gene TRBV3-1 combines with J gene TRBJ1-5; no clear D. This CDR3 contains 14 residues. The germline V and J ends were trimmed by 3 bases and 6 bases, with 12 bases remaining between them. CDR1 is LGHDT and CDR2 is YNNKEL in the germline V gene (reference sequence). This CDR3 reads CASSQDPGVQPQHF. In DNA form, the CDR3 reads TGTGCCAGCAGCCAGGATCCTGGTGTTCAGCCCCAGCATTTT.

The chain employs TRBV20-1 and TRBJ1-1; D not resolved. CDR3 length equals 15 residues. V was cut by 6 bases and J by 1 base, with 18 bases left in between. Looked up from germline, CDR1 is DFQATT and CDR2 is SNEGSKA (reference sequence). The CDR3 DNA sequence: TGCAGTGCCTTTAACCCGGTGACTCAGAACACTGAAGCTTTCTTT. Encoded protein: CSAFNPVTQNTEAFF.

This clonotype was seen only a few times. The V gene is TRBV7-2, the J gene TRBJ2-3; D not certain. From germline, CDR1 is SGHTA and CDR2 FQGNSA. This CDR3 spans 15 amino acids. V dropped 1 base and J dropped 2 bases, with 10 bases sitting between them. The CDR3, as DNA: TGTGCCAGCAGCTTAGTCGTTAGGGACACAGATACGCAGTATTTT. As protein: CASSLVVRDTDTQYF.

This clonotype was recorded many times. V and J are TRBV6-6 and TRBJ1-1, with a possible D match to TRBD1 (5 bases). Trimming removed 5 bases from V and 6 bases from J, with 22 bases in between. The germline V gene encodes CDR1 MNHNY and CDR2 SVGAGI (reference sequence). This CDR3 region has 16 residues. The CDR3 coding sequence is TGTGCCAGCAGTCGGGAGACAGCGAAGAATGGGGCTGAAGCTTTCTTT. This sequence encodes CASSRETAKNGAEAFF.

This chain links TRBV5-6 with TRBJ2-3, with TRBD2 matching over 8 bases. This CDR3 spans 16 amino acids. V was clipped by 5 bases and J by 3 bases; unmatched bases: 11. The germline V gene has CDR1 SGHDT and CDR2 YYEEEE. The CDR3 coding sequence is TGTGCCAGCAGTATTCCGACGGGGGGGCCAACAGATACGCAGTATTTT. Its translation is CASSIPTGGPTDTQYF.